These T cell receptor beta chains were read from a single sample in a study of blood T cell repertoires in COVID-19. Sequencing used immunoSEQ multiplex PCR; TCRdb keeps in-frame clones, though not all of them. Here the sample spans 200,000 to 250,000 clones, about 83% being singletons. The specimen was peripheral blood. The receptors stem from a human donor in a cohort sampled during active COVID-19. Both conserved end residues are part of each CDR3. Fields, in order: clone size, J gene, V gene, D gene, CDR3 DNA, CDR3 protein. D genes are given only for firm matches. Size tells how often a clone was seen (once, few, many) or the class of an expanded clone, and some rows leave it out.

clone size: NA; J gene: TRBJ1-2; V gene: TRBV7-2; D gene: NA; CDR3 DNA: TGTGCCAGCAGCCCCCAACAGGGATCCACCTATGGCTACACCTTC; CDR3 protein: CASSPQQGSTYGYTF
clone size: NA; J gene: TRBJ2-3; V gene: TRBV7-6; D gene: TRBD2; CDR3 DNA: TGTGCCAGCAGCGGCCTTCTAGCGGAGAGCACAGATACGCAGTATTTT; CDR3 protein: CASSGLLAESTDTQYF
clone size: NA; J gene: TRBJ1-5; V gene: TRBV28; D gene: TRBD1; CDR3 DNA: TGTGCCAGCAGTTCCACACAGGGGGCGGGCAATCAGCCCCAGCATTTT; CDR3 protein: CASSSTQGAGNQPQHF
clone size: NA; J gene: TRBJ1-1; V gene: TRBV9; D gene: NA; CDR3 DNA: TGTGCCAGCAGCCCCCGACAGCCGAACACTGAAGCTTTCTTT; CDR3 protein: CASSPRQPNTEAFF
clone size: NA; J gene: TRBJ2-2; V gene: TRBV28; D gene: TRBD2; CDR3 DNA: TGTGCCAGCAGTTTGACTAGCGGGAGGTTGAACACCGGGGAGCTGTTTTTT; CDR3 protein: CASSLTSGRLNTGELFF
clone size: NA; J gene: TRBJ2-1; V gene: TRBV4-2; D gene: TRBD1; CDR3 DNA: TGTGCCAGCAGCCAAGTAAGACAGGGATACAATGAGCAGTTCTTC; CDR3 protein: CASSQVRQGYNEQFF
clone size: NA; J gene: TRBJ2-2; V gene: TRBV5-1; D gene: NA; CDR3 DNA: TGCGCCAGCAGCTCCAAACTAGACGTGAACACCGGGGAGCTGTTTTTT; CDR3 protein: CASSSKLDVNTGELFF
clone size: NA; J gene: TRBJ2-1; V gene: TRBV18; D gene: NA; CDR3 DNA: TGTGCCAGCTCACCTCCGAGGTCCCTAACCTACAATGAGCAGTTCTTC; CDR3 protein: CASSPPRSLTYNEQFF
clone size: NA; J gene: TRBJ1-4; V gene: TRBV7-9; D gene: NA; CDR3 DNA: TGTGCCAGCAGCTCAAAGACACCGGATACGAGTGAAAAACTGTTTTTT; CDR3 protein: CASSSKTPDTSEKLFF
clone size: NA; J gene: TRBJ1-6; V gene: TRBV6-5; D gene: TRBD1; CDR3 DNA: TGTGCCAGCAGTTACGACGGACAGGGGCGGAATTCACCCCTCCACTTT; CDR3 protein: CASSYDGQGRNSPLHF
clone size: many; J gene: TRBJ2-5; V gene: TRBV29-1; D gene: NA; CDR3 DNA: TGCAGCGCGTCGCGAACAGCAGAGACCCAGTACTTC; CDR3 protein: CSASRTAETQYF
clone size: few; J gene: TRBJ1-6; V gene: TRBV6-5; D gene: NA; CDR3 DNA: TGTGCCAGCGGAAGGGAGGCAAATTCACCCCTCCACTTT; CDR3 protein: CASGREANSPLHF
clone size: NA; J gene: TRBJ2-2; V gene: TRBV10-1; D gene: NA; CDR3 DNA: TGCGCCAGCAGTGAGCGGTTAAACACCGGGGAGCTGTTTTTT; CDR3 protein: CASSERLNTGELFF
clone size: NA; J gene: TRBJ2-5; V gene: TRBV18; D gene: TRBD1; CDR3 DNA: TGTGCCAGCTCGCCAGACAGGGGTCCCCAGTACTTC; CDR3 protein: CASSPDRGPQYF
clone size: NA; J gene: TRBJ2-2; V gene: TRBV30; D gene: NA; CDR3 DNA: TGTGCCTGGAAGTTCAAGGGGCCGGACACCGGGGAGCTGTTTTTT; CDR3 protein: CAWKFKGPDTGELFF
clone size: NA; J gene: TRBJ1-2; V gene: TRBV5-4; D gene: TRBD1; CDR3 DNA: TGTGCCAGCAGCTTGTGGACAGGGGATGGCTACACCTTC; CDR3 protein: CASSLWTGDGYTF
clone size: few; J gene: TRBJ2-1; V gene: TRBV2; D gene: NA; CDR3 DNA: TGTGCCAGCAGTGAAGGCAGCTACAATGAGCAGTTCTTC; CDR3 protein: CASSEGSYNEQFF
clone size: once; J gene: TRBJ2-6; V gene: TRBV4-1; D gene: NA; CDR3 DNA: TGCGCCAGCAGCCAAGGAGGCAGGGGCCGCTCTGGGGCCAACGTCCTGACTTTC; CDR3 protein: CASSQGGRGRSGANVLTF
clone size: NA; J gene: TRBJ2-7; V gene: TRBV5-1; D gene: TRBD1; CDR3 DNA: TGCGCCAGCAGCCGCGGGACAGGGGGCTCCTACGAGCAGTACTTC; CDR3 protein: CASSRGTGGSYEQYF
clone size: once; J gene: TRBJ2-7; V gene: TRBV7-7; D gene: NA; CDR3 DNA: TGTGCTAGCAGCTCGTTACAGGGCTACGAGCAGTACTTC; CDR3 protein: CASSSLQGYEQYF
clone size: NA; J gene: TRBJ2-3; V gene: TRBV7-9; D gene: NA; CDR3 DNA: TGTGCCAGCAGCTTCGGACTCAGCACAGATACGCAGTATTTT; CDR3 protein: CASSFGLSTDTQYF
clone size: NA; J gene: TRBJ2-4; V gene: TRBV10-3; D gene: NA; CDR3 DNA: TGTGCCATCAGTGAGTCGGTTAGCCGGGAAAACATTCAGTACTTC; CDR3 protein: CAISESVSRENIQYF